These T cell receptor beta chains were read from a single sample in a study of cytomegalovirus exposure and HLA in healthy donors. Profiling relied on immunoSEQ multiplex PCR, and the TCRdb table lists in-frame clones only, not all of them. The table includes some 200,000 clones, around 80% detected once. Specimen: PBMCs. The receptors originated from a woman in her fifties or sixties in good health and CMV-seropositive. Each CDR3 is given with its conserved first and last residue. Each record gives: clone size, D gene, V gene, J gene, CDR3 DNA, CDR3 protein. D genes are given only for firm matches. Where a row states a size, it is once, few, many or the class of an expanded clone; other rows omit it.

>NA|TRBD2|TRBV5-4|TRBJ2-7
TGTGCCAGCAGTCGAAATAGCGGGGCGAGCTCCTACGAGCAGTACTTC
CASSRNSGASSYEQYF
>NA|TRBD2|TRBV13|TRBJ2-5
TGTGCCAGCAGCCTGCGTCGAGCGGGAGAGGAGACCCAGTACTTC
CASSLRRAGEETQYF
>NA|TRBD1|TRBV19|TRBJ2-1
TGTGCCAGTAGCCAATCGCCGGGACAGGGATACAATGAGCAGTTCTTC
CASSQSPGQGYNEQFF
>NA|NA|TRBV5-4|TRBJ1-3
TGTGCCAGCAGCATACAGGCTTCGAGAAACACCATATATTTT
CASSIQASRNTIYF
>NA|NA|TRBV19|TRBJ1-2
TGTGCCAGTAGTTCCCGGACCAGTGAGGGCACCTTC
CASSSRTSEGTF
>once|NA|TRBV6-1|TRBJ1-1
TGTGCCAGCAGTGAAGGGTCAGCGGGGATCACTGAAGCTTTCTTT
CASSEGSAGITEAFF
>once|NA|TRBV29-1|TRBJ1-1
TGCAGCGTTGGACACTCGAACACTGAAGCTTTCTTT
CSVGHSNTEAFF
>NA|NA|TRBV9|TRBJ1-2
TGTGCCAGCAGCCCCGGAGCTTCAAAATCACGGGGCTACACCTTC
CASSPGASKSRGYTF
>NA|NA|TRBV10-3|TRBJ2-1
TGTGCCACCTACGCCGATGAGCAGTTCTTC
CATYADEQFF
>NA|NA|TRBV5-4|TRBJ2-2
TGTGCCAGCAGCTTATTAGCCGGAGGGAGGAGCTCCGGGGAGCTGTTTTTT
CASSLLAGGRSSGELFF
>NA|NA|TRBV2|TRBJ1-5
TGTGCCAGCAGTCAACAGGGTCAGCCCCAGCATTTT
CASSQQGQPQHF
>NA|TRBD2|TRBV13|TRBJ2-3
TGTGCCAGCAGCTTACAGGGACTAGCGAACATCAGCACAGATACGCAGTATTTT
CASSLQGLANISTDTQYF
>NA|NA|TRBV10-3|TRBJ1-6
TGTGCCATCAGAGAGACAGGCTCCTATAATTCACCCCTCCACTTT
CAIRETGSYNSPLHF
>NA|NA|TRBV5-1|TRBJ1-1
TGCGCCAGCAGCTGGTCGGCAGGGCCGGGCCCTGAAGCTTTCTTT
CASSWSAGPGPEAFF
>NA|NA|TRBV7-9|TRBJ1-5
TGTGCCAGCAGCCCCTCCAGGGGGCCCCAGCATTTT
CASSPSRGPQHF
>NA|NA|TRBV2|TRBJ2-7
TGTGCCAGGGGCGAGGCGGACCGGACTACCGAGCAGTACTTC
CARGEADRTTEQYF
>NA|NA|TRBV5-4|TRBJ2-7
TGTGCCAGCAGCACCCCAGGGGTCGCAATTTACGAGCAGTACTTC
CASSTPGVAIYEQYF
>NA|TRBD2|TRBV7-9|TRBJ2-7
TGTGCCAGCAGCGCTCGCCCGCAGGGACTAGCGGAACCTAAGCAGTACTTC
CASSARPQGLAEPKQYF
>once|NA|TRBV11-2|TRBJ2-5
TGTGCCAGCAGCTTACAGGAGACCCAGTACTTC
CASSLQETQYF
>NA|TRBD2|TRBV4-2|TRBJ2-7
TGTGCCAGCAGCCAAGTGCAAGCGGGAGACCCCTACGAGCAGTACTTC
CASSQVQAGDPYEQYF
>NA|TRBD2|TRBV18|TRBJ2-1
TGTGCCAGCTCGTTGACTAGCGGGACCTACAATGAGCAGTTCTTC
CASSLTSGTYNEQFF
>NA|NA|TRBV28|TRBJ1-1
TGTGCCAGCAGTCCCCCGGTCCGGGGTGAAGCTTTCTTT
CASSPPVRGEAFF
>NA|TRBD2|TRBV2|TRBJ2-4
TGTGCCAGCAGGCCGTCACTGGCGGGGGGACAAAACATTCAGTACTTC
CASRPSLAGGQNIQYF
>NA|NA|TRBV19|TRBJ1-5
TGTGCCAGTAGTAAGGGGGGGGTTTTGAGCAATCAGCCCCAGCATTTT
CASSKGGVLSNQPQHF
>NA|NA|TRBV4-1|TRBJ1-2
TGCGCCAGCAGCCCGGCTGGGACTGCTAACTATGGCTACACCTTC
CASSPAGTANYGYTF
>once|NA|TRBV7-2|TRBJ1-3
TGTGCCAGCTCACCCCAGGGCCTTACCTCTGGAAACACCATATATTTT
CASSPQGLTSGNTIYF
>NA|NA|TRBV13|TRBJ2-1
TGTGCCAGCAGCTTAGTGCTAGCAACCTACAATGAGCAGTTCTTC
CASSLVLATYNEQFF